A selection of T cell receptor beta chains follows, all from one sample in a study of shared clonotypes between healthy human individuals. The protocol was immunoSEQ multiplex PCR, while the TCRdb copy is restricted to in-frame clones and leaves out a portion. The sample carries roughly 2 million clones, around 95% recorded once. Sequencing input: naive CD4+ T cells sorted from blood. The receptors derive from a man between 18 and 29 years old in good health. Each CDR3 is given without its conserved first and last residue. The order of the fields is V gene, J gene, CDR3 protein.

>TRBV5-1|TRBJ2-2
ASSLEGTSGGPNTGELF
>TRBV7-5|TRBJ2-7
ARSYPGQGRYEQY
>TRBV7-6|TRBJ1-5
ASSADTGGQPQH
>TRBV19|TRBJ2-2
ASSIPHTNTGELF
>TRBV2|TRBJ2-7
ASSLSVYEQY
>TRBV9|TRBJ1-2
ASSKEDRGRPYGYT
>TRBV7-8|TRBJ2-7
ASSLRHGEQY
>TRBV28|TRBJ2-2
ASSRSTGELF
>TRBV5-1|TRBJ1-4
ASSLGSGNEKLF
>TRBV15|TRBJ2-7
ATSRDRDRVYEQY
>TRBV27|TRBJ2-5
ASSARDRGGTQY
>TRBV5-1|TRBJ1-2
ASSLGQAPYGYT
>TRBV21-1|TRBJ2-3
ASSTRPAGGPADTQY
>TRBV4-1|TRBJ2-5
ASSQEMGLAGQETQY
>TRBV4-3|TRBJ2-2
ASRLGGATGELF
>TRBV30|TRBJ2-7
AWSVGLAGGRYEQY
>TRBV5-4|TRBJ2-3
AAGTSGSTDTQY
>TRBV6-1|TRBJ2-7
AGGTGRWEQY
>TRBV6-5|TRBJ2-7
ASSYLTSGDPYEQY
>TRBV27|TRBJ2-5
ASRRGGETQY
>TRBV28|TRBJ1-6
ASSLTGFNSPLH
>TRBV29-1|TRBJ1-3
SVAQGNTIY
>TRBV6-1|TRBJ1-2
ASSEAKGGEGYT
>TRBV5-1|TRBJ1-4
ASSPVDSNEKLF
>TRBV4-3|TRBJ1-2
ASSQDWRERSYGYT
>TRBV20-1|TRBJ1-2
SAPRGGSYT
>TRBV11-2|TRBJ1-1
ASSLALGGNTEAF
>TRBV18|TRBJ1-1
ASSPRQGNTEAF
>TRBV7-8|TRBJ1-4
ASSFAGTVGEKLF
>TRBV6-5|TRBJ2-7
ASSPQGAGGYEQY
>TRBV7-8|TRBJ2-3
ASSLRIAGTSTDTQY
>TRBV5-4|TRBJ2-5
ASTNKAEGETQY
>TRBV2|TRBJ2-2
ASLKDSNTGELF
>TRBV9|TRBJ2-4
ASSVGTGNIQY
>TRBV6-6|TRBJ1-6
ASRRTDNSPLH
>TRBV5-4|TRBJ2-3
ASSFQGTDTQY
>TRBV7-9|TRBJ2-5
ASSLGIQETQY
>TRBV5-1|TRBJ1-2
ASSLEGTGYGYT
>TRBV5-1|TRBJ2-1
ASSLGAPTGVNEQF
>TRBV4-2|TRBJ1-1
ASSQGPQITEAF
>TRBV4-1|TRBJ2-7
ASSQESGDRGSVQY
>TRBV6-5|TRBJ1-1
ASRGTGAHKAF
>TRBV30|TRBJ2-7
AWSPSKEQY
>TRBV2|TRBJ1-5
ASSPGQYSNQPQH
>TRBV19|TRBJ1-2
ASSSGNRGNYGYT
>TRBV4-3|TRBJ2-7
ASSQEELAGGISYEQY
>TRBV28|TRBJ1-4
ASSLERGTTNEKLF
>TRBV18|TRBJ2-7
ASSGDRSYEQY
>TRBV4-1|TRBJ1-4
ASSQSAPNEKLF
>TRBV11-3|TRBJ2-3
ASSPPPAAGVSTDTQY
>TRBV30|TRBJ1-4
AWRGIPNEKLF
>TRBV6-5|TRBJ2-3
ASSLGLATDTQY
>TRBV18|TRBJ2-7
ASSLGQGGLYEQY
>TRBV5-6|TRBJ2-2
ASSLSGTSFTGELF
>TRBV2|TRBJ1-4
ASSRSGVAEKLF